The source of this T cell receptor beta chain is a study of T cell responses to AZD1222 COVID-19 vaccine. Study observations and caveats: Unmutated variant regions are reportedly the target of nearly half of TCRs that are spike-specific. Repertoire sampling happened only post peak T cell response. The sample set comprised mostly white British donors with more females, and clonal diversity was possibly underestimated. Researchers report vaccine-associated CD4 TCRs spanning spike, with dominance at 160-218 and 743-854.

CDR1 is SGHAT and CDR2 is FQNNGV in the germline V gene. The CDR3 runs to 18 residues. Trimming removed 1 base from V and 4 bases from J; junction bases left unmatched: 7. Turning to this clone: Its cognate antigen is unknown.

Assay: immunoSEQ multiplex PCR; the TCRdb copy retains only in-frame clones and omits some. The table has 150,000 or so clones, 85% to 95% seen once. The receptor was isolated from an adult in good health. The sequencing used peripheral blood, collected on day 0 of MenACWY control vaccination. This chain joins TRBV11-2 and TRBJ2-5, with 15 positions matching TRBD2. The CDR3 DNA reads as TGTGCCAGCAGCTTAGCGAGATGGGGACTAGCGGGGGGAGAGACCCAGTACTTC. Translating it yields CASSLARWGLAGGETQYF.